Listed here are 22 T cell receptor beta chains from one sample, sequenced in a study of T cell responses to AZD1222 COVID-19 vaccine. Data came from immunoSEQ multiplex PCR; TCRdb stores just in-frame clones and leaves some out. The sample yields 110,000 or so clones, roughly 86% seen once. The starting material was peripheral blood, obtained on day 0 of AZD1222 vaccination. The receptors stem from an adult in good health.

CDR3 in amino acids: CASSSLGQAGNTIYF. CDR3 DNA: TGTGCCAGCAGTTCCTTGGGACAGGCTGGAAACACCATATATTTT. This rearrangement joins TRBV6-5 to TRBJ1-3, with 8 bases lining up with TRBD1. The CDR3 loop spans 15 amino acids. Germline CDR1 and CDR2: MNHEY and SVGAGI. V was clipped by 4 bases and J by 2 bases; unmatched bases: 4.

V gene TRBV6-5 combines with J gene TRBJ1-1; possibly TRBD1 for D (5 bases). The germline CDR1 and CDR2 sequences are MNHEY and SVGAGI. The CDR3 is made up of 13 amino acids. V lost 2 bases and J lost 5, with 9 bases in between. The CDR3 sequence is CASSYNSGTEAFF. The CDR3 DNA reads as TGTGCCAGCAGTTACAATTCAGGGACTGAAGCTTTCTTT.

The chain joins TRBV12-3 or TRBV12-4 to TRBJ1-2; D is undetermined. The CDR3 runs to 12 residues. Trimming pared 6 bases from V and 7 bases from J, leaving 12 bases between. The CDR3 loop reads CASSYGWAGYTF. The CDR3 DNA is TGTGCCAGCAGCTACGGGTGGGCTGGCTACACCTTC.

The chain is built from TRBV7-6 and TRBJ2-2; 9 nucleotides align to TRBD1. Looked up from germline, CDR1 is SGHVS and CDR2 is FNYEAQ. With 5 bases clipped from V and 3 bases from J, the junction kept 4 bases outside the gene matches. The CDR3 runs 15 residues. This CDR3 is CASSAQGADTGELFF. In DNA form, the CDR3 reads TGTGCCAGCAGCGCACAGGGGGCGGACACCGGGGAGCTGTTTTTT.

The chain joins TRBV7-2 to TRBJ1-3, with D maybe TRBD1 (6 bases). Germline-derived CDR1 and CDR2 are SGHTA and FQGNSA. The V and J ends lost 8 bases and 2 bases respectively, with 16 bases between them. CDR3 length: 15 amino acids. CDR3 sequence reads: CASGAQGNTGNTIYF. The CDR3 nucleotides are TGTGCCAGCGGAGCGCAGGGGAACACTGGAAACACCATATATTTT.

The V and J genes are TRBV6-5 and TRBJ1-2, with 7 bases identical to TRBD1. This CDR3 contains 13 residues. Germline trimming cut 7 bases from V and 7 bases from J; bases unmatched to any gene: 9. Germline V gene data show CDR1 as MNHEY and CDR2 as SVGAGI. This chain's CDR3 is CASKLTGTFGYTF. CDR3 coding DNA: TGTGCCAGCAAGTTGACAGGGACCTTTGGCTACACCTTC.

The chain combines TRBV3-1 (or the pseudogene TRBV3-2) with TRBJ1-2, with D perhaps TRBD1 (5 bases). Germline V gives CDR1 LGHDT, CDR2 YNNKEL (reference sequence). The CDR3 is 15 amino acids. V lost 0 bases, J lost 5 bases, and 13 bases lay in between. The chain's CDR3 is CASSQDGGVSYGYTF. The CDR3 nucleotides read TGTGCCAGCAGCCAAGATGGGGGGGTCTCTTATGGCTACACCTTC.

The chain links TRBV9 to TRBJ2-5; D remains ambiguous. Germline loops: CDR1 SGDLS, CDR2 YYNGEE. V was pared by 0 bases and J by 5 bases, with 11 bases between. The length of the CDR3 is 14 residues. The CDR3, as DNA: TGTGCCAGCAGCGTAGCTACTGGGTGGGAGACCCAGTACTTC. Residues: CASSVATGWETQYF.

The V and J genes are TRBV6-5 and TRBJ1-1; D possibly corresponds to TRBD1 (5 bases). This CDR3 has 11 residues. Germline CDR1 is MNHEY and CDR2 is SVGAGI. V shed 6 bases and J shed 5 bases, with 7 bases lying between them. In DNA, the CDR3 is TGTGCCAGCAGCCAGGGAACTGAAGCTTTCTTT. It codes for CASSQGTEAFF.

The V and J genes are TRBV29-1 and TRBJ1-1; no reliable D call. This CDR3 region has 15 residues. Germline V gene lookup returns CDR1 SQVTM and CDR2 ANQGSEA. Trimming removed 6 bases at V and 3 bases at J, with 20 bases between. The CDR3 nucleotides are TGCAGCGTCACCTTATATTTTATTCGGCACACTGAAGCTTTCTTT. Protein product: CSVTLYFIRHTEAFF.

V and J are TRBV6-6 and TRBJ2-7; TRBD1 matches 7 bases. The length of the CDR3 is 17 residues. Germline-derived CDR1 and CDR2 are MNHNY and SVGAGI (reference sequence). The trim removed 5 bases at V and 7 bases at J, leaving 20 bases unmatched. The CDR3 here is CASSPAPWAGGANEQYF. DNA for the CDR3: TGTGCCAGCAGTCCCGCCCCCTGGGCAGGGGGTGCGAATGAGCAGTACTTC.

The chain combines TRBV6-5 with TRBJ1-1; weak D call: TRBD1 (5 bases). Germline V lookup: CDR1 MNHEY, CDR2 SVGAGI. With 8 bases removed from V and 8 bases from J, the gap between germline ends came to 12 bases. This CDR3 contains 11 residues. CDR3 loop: CASVRTTEAFF. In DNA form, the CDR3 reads TGTGCCAGCGTTAGGACAACAGAAGCTTTCTTT.

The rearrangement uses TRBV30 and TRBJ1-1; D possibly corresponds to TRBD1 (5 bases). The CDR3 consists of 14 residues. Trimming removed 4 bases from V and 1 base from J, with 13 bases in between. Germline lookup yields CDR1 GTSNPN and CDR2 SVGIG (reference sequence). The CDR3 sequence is CAWKAGGGNTEAFF. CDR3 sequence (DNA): TGTGCCTGGAAAGCCGGGGGAGGGAACACTGAAGCTTTCTTT. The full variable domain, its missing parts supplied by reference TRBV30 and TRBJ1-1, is SQTIHQWPATLVQPVGSPLSLECTVEGTSNPNLYWYRQAAGRGLQLLFYSVGIGQISSEVPQNLSASRPQDRQFILSSKKLLLSDSGFYLCAWKAGGGNTEAFFGQGTRLTVV.

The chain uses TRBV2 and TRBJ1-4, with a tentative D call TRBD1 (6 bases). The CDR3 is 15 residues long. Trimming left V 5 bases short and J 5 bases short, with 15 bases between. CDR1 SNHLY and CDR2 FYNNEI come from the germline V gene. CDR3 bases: TGTGCCAGCAGTAGGGACAATCGAGGGAATGAAAAACTGTTTTTT. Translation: CASSRDNRGNEKLFF.

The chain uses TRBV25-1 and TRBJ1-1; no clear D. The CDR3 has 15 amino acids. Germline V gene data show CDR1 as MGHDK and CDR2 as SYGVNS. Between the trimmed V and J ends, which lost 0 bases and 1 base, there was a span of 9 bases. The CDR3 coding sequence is TGTGCCAGCAGTGAATACTGGGGATCGAACACTGAAGCTTTCTTT. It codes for CASSEYWGSNTEAFF.

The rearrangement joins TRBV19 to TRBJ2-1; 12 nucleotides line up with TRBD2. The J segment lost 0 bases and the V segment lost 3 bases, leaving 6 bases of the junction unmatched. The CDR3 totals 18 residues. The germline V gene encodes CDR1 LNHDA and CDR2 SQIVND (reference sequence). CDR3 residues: CASSIASGGASSYNEQFF. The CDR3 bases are TGTGCCAGTAGTATTGCTAGCGGGGGGGCCAGCTCCTACAATGAGCAGTTCTTC.

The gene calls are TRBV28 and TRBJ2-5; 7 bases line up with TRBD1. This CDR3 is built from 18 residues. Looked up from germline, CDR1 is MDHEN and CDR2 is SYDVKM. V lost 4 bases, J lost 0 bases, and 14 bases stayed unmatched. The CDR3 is CASSSARPGQRYQETQYF. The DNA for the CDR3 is TGTGCCAGCAGTTCCGCCCGGCCGGGACAGCGGTACCAAGAGACCCAGTACTTC. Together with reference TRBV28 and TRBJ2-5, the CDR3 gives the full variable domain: DVKVTQSSRYLVKRTGEKVFLECVQDMDHENMFWYRQDPGLGLRLIYFSYDVKMKEKGDIPEGYSVSREKKERFSLILESASTNQTSMYLCASSSARPGQRYQETQYFGPGTRLLVL.

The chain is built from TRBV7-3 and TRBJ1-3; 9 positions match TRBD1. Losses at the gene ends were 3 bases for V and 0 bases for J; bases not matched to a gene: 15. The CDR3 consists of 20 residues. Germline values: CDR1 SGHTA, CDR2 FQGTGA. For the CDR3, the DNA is TGTGCCAGCAGCTTCCATCAGATAGAACAGGGGGCGGCCTCTGGAAACACCATATATTTT. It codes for CASSFHQIEQGAASGNTIYF.

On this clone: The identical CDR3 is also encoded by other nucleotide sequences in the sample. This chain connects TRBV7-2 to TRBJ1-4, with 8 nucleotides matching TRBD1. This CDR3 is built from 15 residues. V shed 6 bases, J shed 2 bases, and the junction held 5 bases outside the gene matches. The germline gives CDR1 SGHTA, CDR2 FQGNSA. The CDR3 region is CASSQQGATNEKLFF. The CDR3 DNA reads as TGTGCCAGCAGTCAGCAGGGGGCCACTAATGAAAAACTGTTTTTT.

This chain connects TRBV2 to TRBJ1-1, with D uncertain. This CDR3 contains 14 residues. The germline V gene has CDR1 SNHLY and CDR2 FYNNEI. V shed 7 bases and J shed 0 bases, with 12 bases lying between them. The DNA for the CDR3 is TGTGCCAGCACCTTGCGCTATTTGAACACTGAAGCTTTCTTT. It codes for CASTLRYLNTEAFF. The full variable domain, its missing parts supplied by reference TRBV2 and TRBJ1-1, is EPEVTQTPSHQVTQMGQEVILRCVPISNHLYFYWYRQILGQKVEFLVSFYNNEISEKSEIFDDQFSVERPDGSNFTLKIRSTKLEDSAMYFCASTLRYLNTEAFFGQGTRLTVV.

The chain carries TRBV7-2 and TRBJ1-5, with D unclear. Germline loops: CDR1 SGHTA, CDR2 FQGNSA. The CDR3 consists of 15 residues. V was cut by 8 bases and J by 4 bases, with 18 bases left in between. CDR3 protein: CASSASQTANQPQHF. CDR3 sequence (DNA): TGTGCCAGCTCGGCTAGTCAGACGGCGAATCAGCCCCAGCATTTT.

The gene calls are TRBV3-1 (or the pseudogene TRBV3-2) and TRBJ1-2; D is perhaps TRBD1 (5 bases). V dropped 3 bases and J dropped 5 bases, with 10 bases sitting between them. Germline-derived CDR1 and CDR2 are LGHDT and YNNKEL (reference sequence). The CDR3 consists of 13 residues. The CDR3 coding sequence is TGTGCCAGCAGCCACTTGGGGGAATATGGCTACACCTTC. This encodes CASSHLGEYGYTF.